This T cell receptor (beta chain) was identified during a study of T cell changes during pregnancy in multiple sclerosis. The assay was immunoSEQ multiplex PCR, and TCRdb's table has in-frame clones only and misses some. Altogether about 46,000 clones are present, 94% being singletons, with the ten largest covering about 4.5%. The source material was CD8+ T cells from peripheral blood mononuclear cells, sampled in the first trimester of pregnancy. The receptor comes from a female donor with multiple sclerosis, enrolled in a pregnancy study.

Here the CDR3 DNA reads TGTGCCAGCAGCCCGTCTTACGGGAGTATCTACGAGCAGTACTTC. Translating it yields CASSPSYGSIYEQYF. J is TRBJ2-7 and V is TRBV5-8; D possibly corresponds to TRBD2 (6 bases). Germline assignment: CDR1 SGHTS and CDR2 YDEGEE. V shed 4 bases and J shed 3 bases, with 17 bases lying between them. This CDR3 comprises 15 residues.